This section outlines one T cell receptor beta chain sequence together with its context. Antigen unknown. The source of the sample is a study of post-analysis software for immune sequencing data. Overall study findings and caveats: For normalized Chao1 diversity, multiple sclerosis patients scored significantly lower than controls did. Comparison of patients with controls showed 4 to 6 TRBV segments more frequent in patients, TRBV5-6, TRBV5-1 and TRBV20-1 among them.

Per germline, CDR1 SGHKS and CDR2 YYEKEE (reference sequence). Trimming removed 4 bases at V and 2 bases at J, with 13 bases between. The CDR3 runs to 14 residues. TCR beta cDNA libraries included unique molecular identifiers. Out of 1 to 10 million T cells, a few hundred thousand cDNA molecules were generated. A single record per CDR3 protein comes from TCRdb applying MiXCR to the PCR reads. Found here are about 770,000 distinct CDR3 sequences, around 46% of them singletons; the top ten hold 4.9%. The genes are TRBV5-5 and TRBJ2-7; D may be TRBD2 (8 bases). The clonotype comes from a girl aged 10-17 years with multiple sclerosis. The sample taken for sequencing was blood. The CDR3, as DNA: TGTGCCAGCAGCATAGCGGGACAGACCTACGAGCAGTACTTC. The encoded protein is CASSIAGQTYEQYF.